This T cell receptor beta chain was identified during a study of blood T cell repertoires in COVID-19. In the original processing: Reference gene primer amplification yielded estimated nucleated cell counts. TCRdb keeps only in-frame clones here, not all; method: immunoSEQ multiplex PCR. That table gives V, J and clone size, and the DNA gave D and trimming. In the table there are 110,000 to 150,000 clones, 85% of which are singletons. This CDR3 comprises 18 residues. Trimming removed 0 bases from V and 0 bases from J, with 17 bases in between. Germline V gene lookup returns CDR1 SGHTA and CDR2 FQGTGA.

The receptor's source is a man aged 45-65 years with acute or convalescent COVID-19. Sample: peripheral blood. The chain has TRBV7-3 and TRBJ1-1, with no clear D. CDR3 nucleotide sequence: TGTGCCAGCAGCTTAACGGTAGGCGTTGGCAGGCTGAACACTGAAGCTTTCTTT. Its protein is CASSLTVGVGRLNTEAFF.